A selection of T cell receptor beta chains follows, all from one sample in a study of T cell repertoires in cytomegalovirus infection. TCRdb itself ran the reads through MiXCR, one entry per CDR3 protein. Among 150,000 to 200,000 distinct CDR3 sequences listed, roughly 9% were seen once. Material for sequencing was PBMCs. The receptor set was obtained from a human donor in good health (CMV status not recorded). Some clones in this sample may be carry-over from other donors' samples. The CDR3 runs from the conserved cysteine through the conserved F or W. Each record gives: D gene, J gene, clone size, V gene, CDR3 DNA, CDR3 protein. A D gene is named only where the DNA matches it firmly. Size tells how often a clone was seen (once, few, many) or the class of an expanded clone, and some rows leave it out.

D: -
J: TRBJ2-1
size: few
V: TRBV20-1
DNA: TGCAGTGCTAGAGATGAGGGAGGCCATGAGCAGTTCTTC
CDR3: CSARDEGGHEQFF

D: -
J: TRBJ1-4
size: few
V: TRBV6-1
DNA: TGTGCCAGCAGTGACAGGGGCAGCGGAGATGAAAAACTGTTTTTT
CDR3: CASSDRGSGDEKLFF

D: -
J: TRBJ1-5
size: many
V: TRBV7-2
DNA: TGTGCCAGCAGCCCCTCCAGGACAGTCGGCAATCAGCCCCAGCATTTT
CDR3: CASSPSRTVGNQPQHF

D: TRBD1
J: TRBJ1-2
size: many
V: TRBV6-1
DNA: TGTGCCAGCAGTGAGCCGGGACAGGGGATGGCTGGCTACACCTTC
CDR3: CASSEPGQGMAGYTF

D: -
J: TRBJ1-1
size: -
V: TRBV28
DNA: TGTGCCAGCAGTTTTTCGTGGTCTGAAGCTTTCTTT
CDR3: CASSFSWSEAFF

D: -
J: TRBJ1-3
size: many
V: TRBV7-2
DNA: TGTGCCAGCAGTCCGGACAGCCGCTCTGGAAACACCATATATTTT
CDR3: CASSPDSRSGNTIYF

D: -
J: TRBJ2-1
size: few
V: TRBV29-1
DNA: TGCAGCGTGGGGAGCTACAATGAGCAGTTCTTC
CDR3: CSVGSYNEQFF

D: TRBD1
J: TRBJ1-1
size: -
V: TRBV28
DNA: TGTGCCAGCAGTCCCCCCATGACAGGGGGCACTGAAGCTTTCTTT
CDR3: CASSPPMTGGTEAFF

D: -
J: TRBJ2-7
size: -
V: TRBV29-1
DNA: TGCAGCGTTGGTCCCAGGGTTGGCGAGCAGTACTTC
CDR3: CSVGPRVGEQYF

D: TRBD1
J: TRBJ1-1
size: many
V: TRBV7-2
DNA: TGTGCCAGCAGCTTACTAAGGACAGGGCTGAACACTGAAGCTTTCTTT
CDR3: CASSLLRTGLNTEAFF

D: TRBD2
J: TRBJ2-5
size: few
V: TRBV5-1
DNA: TGCGCCAGCGCTCCGGGACTAGCCGACCAAGAGACCCAGTACTTC
CDR3: CASAPGLADQETQYF

D: -
J: TRBJ2-7
size: -
V: TRBV29-1
DNA: TGCAGCGTTGATTATGGCTCCTACGAGCAGTACTTC
CDR3: CSVDYGSYEQYF

D: -
J: TRBJ2-2
size: few
V: TRBV30
DNA: TGTGCCTGGAGTGATCCAGGGGGGAGACGAACCGGGGAGCTGTTTTTT
CDR3: CAWSDPGGRRTGELFF

D: -
J: TRBJ1-3
size: many
V: TRBV7-2
DNA: TGTGCCAGCAGCTTGGGACGGAAAGGAAACACCATATATTTT
CDR3: CASSLGRKGNTIYF

D: -
J: TRBJ1-2
size: few
V: TRBV3-1
DNA: TGTGCCAGCATGGAGCCGTGGGGTGGCTACACCTTC
CDR3: CASMEPWGGYTF

D: TRBD1
J: TRBJ2-1
size: many
V: TRBV7-2
DNA: TGTGCCAGCAGTAGCGACAGGGGCTCCTACAATGAGCAGTTCTTC
CDR3: CASSSDRGSYNEQFF

D: -
J: TRBJ1-5
size: many
V: TRBV7-2
DNA: TGTGCCAGCAGCTTCAGAGAATCCCCAAATCAGCCCCAGCATTTT
CDR3: CASSFRESPNQPQHF

D: -
J: TRBJ2-7
size: many
V: TRBV30
DNA: TGTGCCTGGAGTTTGATGGCGTACGAGCAGTACTTC
CDR3: CAWSLMAYEQYF

D: -
J: TRBJ2-6
size: few
V: TRBV27
DNA: TGTGCCAGCAGTTCGGGGACGCCGAGCTCTGGGGCCAACGTCCTGACTTTC
CDR3: CASSSGTPSSGANVLTF

D: TRBD1
J: TRBJ1-2
size: many
V: TRBV14
DNA: TGTGCCAGCAGCCAAGTCGGGACAGGGGGCAGATATGGCTACACCTTC
CDR3: CASSQVGTGGRYGYTF

D: -
J: TRBJ2-2
size: few
V: TRBV20-1
DNA: TGCAGTAAAGGAGGGACGGACTGGGGCAGTGGTGCCGGGGAGCTGTTTTTT
CDR3: CSKGGTDWGSGAGELFF

D: -
J: TRBJ1-1
size: -
V: TRBV5-1
DNA: TGCGCCAGCAGCTTCCTGCTAGGGAGGGAAGCTTTCTTT
CDR3: CASSFLLGREAFF

D: TRBD1
J: TRBJ2-6
size: many
V: TRBV15
DNA: TGTGCCACCAGCGGCGAGACAGGGACCGGGGCCAACGTCCTGACTTTC
CDR3: CATSGETGTGANVLTF

D: TRBD1
J: TRBJ1-2
size: many
V: TRBV28
DNA: TGTGCCAGCAGGCAGGGACAGTCGTCATCGGATGGCTACACCTTC
CDR3: CASRQGQSSSDGYTF

D: -
J: TRBJ2-5
size: many
V: TRBV11-2
DNA: TGTGCCAGCAGCTTAGATCATAGGGCCGGGGCGCTTGTCCAAGAGACCCAGTACTTC
CDR3: CASSLDHRAGALVQETQYF

D: -
J: TRBJ1-1
size: few
V: TRBV19
DNA: TGTGCCAGTAGTTTGGGACTCCTGAACACTGAAGCTTTCTTT
CDR3: CASSLGLLNTEAFF

D: TRBD1
J: TRBJ1-3
size: few
V: TRBV29-1
DNA: TGCAGCGTTGCCTACAGGGGCTCTGGAAACACCATATATTTT
CDR3: CSVAYRGSGNTIYF

D: -
J: TRBJ1-1
size: few
V: TRBV28
DNA: TGTGCCAGCAGTTTGGTCTCGAACACTGAAGCTTTCTTT
CDR3: CASSLVSNTEAFF

D: -
J: TRBJ1-1
size: -
V: TRBV5-6
DNA: TGTGCCAGCAGCTTGCTGGTGAACACTGAAGCTTTCTTT
CDR3: CASSLLVNTEAFF

D: -
J: TRBJ2-7
size: many
V: TRBV5-1
DNA: TGCGCCAGCAGCTTGGGACGCAATTGGGGGGAGCAGTACTTC
CDR3: CASSLGRNWGEQYF

D: -
J: TRBJ2-7
size: few
V: TRBV12-3/TRBV12-4
DNA: TGTGCCAGCAGTTTAGGGCAGGGCGGAAACGAGCAGTACTTC
CDR3: CASSLGQGGNEQYF

D: -
J: TRBJ1-5
size: many
V: TRBV28
DNA: TGTGCCGCGGGAGGAGGGGGTAATCAGCCCCAGCATTTT
CDR3: CAAGGGGNQPQHF

D: -
J: TRBJ1-1
size: few
V: TRBV10-1
DNA: TGCGCCAGCAGTGAGTCCGGACCCAGCTTATACACTGAAGCTTTCTTT
CDR3: CASSESGPSLYTEAFF

D: -
J: TRBJ1-2
size: many
V: TRBV7-9
DNA: TGTGCCAGTGACCCTGATGGAGCTAACTATGGCTACACCTTC
CDR3: CASDPDGANYGYTF

D: TRBD2
J: TRBJ2-1
size: many
V: TRBV7-2
DNA: TGTGCCAGCAGCCAGAGGGGTAGCGGGGCCCCCAATGAGCAGTTCTTC
CDR3: CASSQRGSGAPNEQFF

D: TRBD1
J: TRBJ1-2
size: many
V: TRBV7-9
DNA: TGTGCCAGCAGCGGGCGGGACAGCCTTATCTATGGCTACACCTTC
CDR3: CASSGRDSLIYGYTF

D: -
J: TRBJ1-3
size: many
V: TRBV7-2
DNA: TGTGCCAGCAGCCCACAGGGTCTCAGCTCTGGAAACACCATATATTTT
CDR3: CASSPQGLSSGNTIYF

D: -
J: TRBJ1-2
size: many
V: TRBV7-2
DNA: TGTGCCAGCAGCTCCCCCGCTTTAAACTATGGCTACACCTTC
CDR3: CASSSPALNYGYTF

D: TRBD1
J: TRBJ1-2
size: many
V: TRBV30
DNA: TGTGCCTGGGACCACAGGGGCTATGGCTACACCTTC
CDR3: CAWDHRGYGYTF

D: TRBD2
J: TRBJ2-1
size: many
V: TRBV7-2
DNA: TGTGCCAGCAGTCTCCAGCGGGGGGACCAGTTCTTC
CDR3: CASSLQRGDQFF

D: -
J: TRBJ1-1
size: -
V: TRBV6-2/TRBV6-3
DNA: TGTGCCAGCAGTTACAAAGTACAGCGGTTAGAAGCTTTCTTT
CDR3: CASSYKVQRLEAFF

D: -
J: TRBJ1-5
size: few
V: TRBV19
DNA: TGTGCCAGTCTGAGTCGGGGGCGAAATCAGCCCCAGCATTTT
CDR3: CASLSRGRNQPQHF

D: TRBD1
J: TRBJ2-4
size: few
V: TRBV7-4
DNA: TGTGCCAGCTCGGGGGACAGGGGAAACATTCAGTACTTC
CDR3: CASSGDRGNIQYF

D: TRBD1
J: TRBJ2-1
size: many
V: TRBV7-3
DNA: TGTGCCAGCAGCTTAAACGCGAACAGGGGGCGAAAAGAGCAGTTCTTC
CDR3: CASSLNANRGRKEQFF

D: -
J: TRBJ2-2
size: -
V: TRBV20-1
DNA: TGCAGTGCTAGCGGGGACACCGGGGAGCTGTTTTTT
CDR3: CSASGDTGELFF

D: TRBD1
J: TRBJ1-5
size: many
V: TRBV28
DNA: TGTGCCAGCAGTCCGGGACAGGCCAATCAGCCCCAGCATTTT
CDR3: CASSPGQANQPQHF

D: TRBD2
J: TRBJ2-5
size: many
V: TRBV7-2
DNA: TGTGCCAGCAGCTTAGATACGGGGGGGCCACCACCGTACTTC
CDR3: CASSLDTGGPPPYF

D: -
J: TRBJ2-7
size: many
V: TRBV20-1
DNA: TGCAGTGCTAGAGATTACGGTGGGGTTGCCTACGAGCAGTACTTC
CDR3: CSARDYGGVAYEQYF

D: -
J: TRBJ2-3
size: many
V: TRBV7-2
DNA: TGTGCCAGCACTCAAGGCCCTACAGATACGCAGTATTTT
CDR3: CASTQGPTDTQYF

D: -
J: TRBJ1-4
size: many
V: TRBV7-2
DNA: TGTGCCAGCAGCTGGACCGGGACTCCTAATGAAAAACTGTTTTTT
CDR3: CASSWTGTPNEKLFF

D: TRBD2
J: TRBJ2-3
size: many
V: TRBV7-8
DNA: TGTGCCAGCAGCCCAGACACTAGCGGGAGGTGGGGAGATACGCAGTATTTT
CDR3: CASSPDTSGRWGDTQYF

D: TRBD1
J: TRBJ1-2
size: -
V: TRBV28
DNA: TGTGCCAGCAGTTGGGGACAGTACTATGGCTACACCTTC
CDR3: CASSWGQYYGYTF

D: -
J: TRBJ2-7
size: many
V: TRBV7-8
DNA: TGTGCCAGCAGCCTCGGGAAGCTATACGAGCAGTACTTC
CDR3: CASSLGKLYEQYF